The entry below describes one T cell receptor beta chain. Frequency classes this clonotype as medium-sized (0.01 to 0.1%); no count is given. What antigen it recognizes has not been identified. None of the participants had acute infectious disease, and every participant was in good physical condition. For droplet-based sequencing, live CSF cells were sorted using a live/dead marker. CSF was obtained by lumbar puncture, and immune cells were pelleted by centrifugation at 300g. Each CSF sample was examined for red blood cells, and any sample with blood contamination was excluded. CSF cells were cryopreserved in freezing medium, frozen overnight at -80 degrees C, and subsequently stored in liquid nitrogen. CSF samples were stored for less than seven months before analysis. The CDR3 numbers 14 residues from cysteine through phenylalanine. No DNA is given. Via the germline V gene (reference sequence), CDR1 is DFQATT and CDR2 SNEGSKA.

The sample originates from a study of CD8 T cells in cerebrospinal fluid in Alzheimer's disease (dated by TCRdb to the early 2020s). For context, the study as a whole: CSF T cell clonal expansion was assessed with two single-cell approaches: plate-based nested PCR sequencing and droplet-based sequencing. Whether clonally expanded T cells were present in cerebrospinal fluid from healthy elderly individuals and from patients with neurodegenerative disease was tested. In the droplet-based CSF analysis comparing patients with controls, 10 or so healthy controls (roughly 11,000 cells) and 10 or so patients with MCI or Alzheimer's disease (about 10,000 cells) were included. The CSF gene-expression analysis, which included patients with Parkinson's disease, covered a total of approximately 26 samples.

Results the study describes overall, beyond this receptor: The overall clonality comparison included only samples with detectable clones (11 healthy, 5 MCI, 5 AD, 6 PD). When data were pooled, most of the 6 Alzheimer's patients but only 1 of 10 healthy subjects had a highly expanded clone, defined as at least 3% of TCRs. The authors cautioned that detecting EBV-specific TCRs in CSF does not establish a causal link between EBV and Alzheimer's disease. In patients with MCI or Alzheimer's disease, the biggest CSF clone accounted for a larger percentage of TCRs than in controls. The EBV-specific clones were neither the most highly expanded clones nor enriched among patients.

The library was generated by 10x single-cell sequencing. 10X Genomics single-cell V(D)J and 5' gene-expression libraries were used to profile CSF cells. CSF single-cell TCR libraries were sequenced on an Illumina NextSeq550. The paper's processing steps were these. V(D)J reads were aligned to the vdj-GRCh38 alts ensemble 2.0.0 reference and processed with the Cell Ranger vdj pipeline. Cell barcodes sharing the same set of productive CDR3 nucleotide sequences were defined as clonotypes. To link clonality with transcriptional profiles, clonotype information was added to the Seurat v3.0 gene-expression metadata. CSF cells with more than 1,800 genes, more than 7,500 UMIs or more than 10% mitochondrial reads were excluded. To identify TCRs with known antigen specificity, CDR3-beta sequences were compared against VDJdb. The network analysis of clone sharing was performed with the R package qgraph and was limited to TCRs that had complete alpha and beta chains. TCRdb reprocessed the reads and lists each CDR3 protein sequence as a single entry, with no DNA. TCRdb's processing, not the study's, gives the V and J calls here. The sample's own table lists about 1,600 distinct CDR3 sequences. The leading ten clones occupy over 9% of the sample.

The clonotype comes from a human donor in good health. What was sequenced was cerebrospinal fluid. This chain joins TRBV20-1 to TRBJ1-5. The CDR3 corresponds to CSASRRSSNQPQHF.